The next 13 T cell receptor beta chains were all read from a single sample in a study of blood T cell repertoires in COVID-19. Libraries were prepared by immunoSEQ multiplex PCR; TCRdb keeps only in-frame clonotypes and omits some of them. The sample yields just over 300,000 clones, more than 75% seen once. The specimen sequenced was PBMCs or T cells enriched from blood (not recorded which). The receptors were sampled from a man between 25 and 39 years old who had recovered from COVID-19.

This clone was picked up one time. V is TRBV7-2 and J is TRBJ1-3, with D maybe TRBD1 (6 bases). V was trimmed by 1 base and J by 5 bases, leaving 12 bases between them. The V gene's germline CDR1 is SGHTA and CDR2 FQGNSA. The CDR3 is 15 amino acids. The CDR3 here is CASSLVRQGRNTIYF. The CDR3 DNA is TGTGCCAGCAGCTTAGTTCGGCAGGGGAGAAACACCATATATTTT.

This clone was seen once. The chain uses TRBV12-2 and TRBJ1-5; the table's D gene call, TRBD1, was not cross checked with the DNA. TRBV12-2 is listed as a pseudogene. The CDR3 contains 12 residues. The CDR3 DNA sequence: TGTGCAAGTCGCATTCACCAGTCAGCCCAGCATTTT. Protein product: CASRIHQSAQHF.

CDR3 bases: TGTGCCAGTACCCGCGGGGGCAATCAGCCCCAGCATTTT. Protein: CASTRGGNQPQHF. This chain connects TRBV19 to TRBJ1-5; D unclear. Trimming removed 7 bases from V and 2 bases from J, with 9 bases in between. Germline V lookup: CDR1 LNHDA, CDR2 SQIVND (reference sequence). The CDR3 consists of 13 residues. Complete variable domain (other parts from reference TRBV19 and TRBJ1-5): DGGITQSPKYLFRKEGQNVTLSCEQNLNHDAMYWYRQDPGQGLRLIYYSQIVNDFQKGDIAEGYSVSREKKESFPLTVTSAQKNPTAFYLCASTRGGNQPQHFGDGTRLSIL.

As DNA, the CDR3 is TGTGCCAGCAGTGCCGGGACTAGCGGACTTTACACAGATACGCAGTATTTT. Amino acids: CASSAGTSGLYTDTQYF. The chain recombines TRBV28 with TRBJ2-3, with TRBD2 identical over 11 bases. This CDR3 has 17 residues. Trimming took 5 bases from V and 2 from J; bases not matched to a gene: 9. Per germline, CDR1 MDHEN and CDR2 SYDVKM.

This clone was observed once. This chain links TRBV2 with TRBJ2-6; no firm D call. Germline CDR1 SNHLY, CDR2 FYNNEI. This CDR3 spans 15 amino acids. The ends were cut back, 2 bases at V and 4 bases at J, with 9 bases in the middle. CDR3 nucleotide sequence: TGTGCCAGCAGTGAAATTATTGTGGGGGCCAACGTCCTGACTTTC. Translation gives CASSEIIVGANVLTF.

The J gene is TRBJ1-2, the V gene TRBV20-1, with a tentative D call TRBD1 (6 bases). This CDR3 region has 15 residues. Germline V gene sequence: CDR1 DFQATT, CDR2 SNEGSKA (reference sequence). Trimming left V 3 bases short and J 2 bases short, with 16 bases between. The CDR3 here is CSASQQGGENYGYTF. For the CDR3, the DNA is TGCAGTGCTAGTCAACAGGGAGGGGAAAACTATGGCTACACCTTC.

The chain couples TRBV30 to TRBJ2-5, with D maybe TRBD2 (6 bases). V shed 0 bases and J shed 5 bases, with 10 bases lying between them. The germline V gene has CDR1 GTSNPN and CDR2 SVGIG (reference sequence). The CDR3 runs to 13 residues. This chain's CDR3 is CAWSVHRGETQYF. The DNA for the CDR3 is TGTGCCTGGAGTGTACACCGGGGGGAGACCCAGTACTTC.

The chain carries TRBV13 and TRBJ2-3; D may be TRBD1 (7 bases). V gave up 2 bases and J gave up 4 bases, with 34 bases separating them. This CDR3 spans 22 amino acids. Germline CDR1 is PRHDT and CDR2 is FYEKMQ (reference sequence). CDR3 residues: CASSLQGIRTGREPEDADTQYF. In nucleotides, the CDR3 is TGTGCCAGCAGCTTACAAGGTATCAGGACAGGCCGGGAGCCTGAAGACGCAGATACGCAGTATTTT.

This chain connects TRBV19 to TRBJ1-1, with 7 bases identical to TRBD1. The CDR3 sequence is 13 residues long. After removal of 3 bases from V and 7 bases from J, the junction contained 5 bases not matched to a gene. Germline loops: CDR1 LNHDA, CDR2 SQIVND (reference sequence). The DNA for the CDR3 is TGTGCCAGTAGTATCGCCCAGGGGGGTGAAGCTTTCTTT. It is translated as CASSIAQGGEAFF. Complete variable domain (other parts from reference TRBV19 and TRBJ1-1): DGGITQSPKYLFRKEGQNVTLSCEQNLNHDAMYWYRQDPGQGLRLIYYSQIVNDFQKGDIAEGYSVSREKKESFPLTVTSAQKNPTAFYLCASSIAQGGEAFFGQGTRLTVV.

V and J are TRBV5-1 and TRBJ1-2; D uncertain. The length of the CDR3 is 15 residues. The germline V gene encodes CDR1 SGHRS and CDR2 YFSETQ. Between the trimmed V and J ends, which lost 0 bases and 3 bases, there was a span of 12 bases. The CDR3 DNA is TGCGCCAGCAGCTTGGGAGTTCAGCAGGACTATGGCTACACCTTC. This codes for CASSLGVQQDYGYTF.

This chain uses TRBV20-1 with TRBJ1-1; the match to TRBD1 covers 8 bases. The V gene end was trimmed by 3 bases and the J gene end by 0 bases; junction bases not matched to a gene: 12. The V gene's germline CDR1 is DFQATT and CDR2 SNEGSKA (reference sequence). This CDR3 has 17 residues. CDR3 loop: CSASSAGGLIMNTEAFF. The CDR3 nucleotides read TGCAGTGCTAGTAGCGCAGGGGGCTTGATCATGAACACTGAAGCTTTCTTT.

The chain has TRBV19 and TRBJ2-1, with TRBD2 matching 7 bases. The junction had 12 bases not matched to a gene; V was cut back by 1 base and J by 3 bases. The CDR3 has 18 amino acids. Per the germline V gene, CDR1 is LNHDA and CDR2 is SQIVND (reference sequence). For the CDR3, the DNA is TGTGCCAGTAGTATAGTGGCTGGGGGGGAGGGAGGCTACAATGAGCAGTTCTTC. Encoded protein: CASSIVAGGEGGYNEQFF.

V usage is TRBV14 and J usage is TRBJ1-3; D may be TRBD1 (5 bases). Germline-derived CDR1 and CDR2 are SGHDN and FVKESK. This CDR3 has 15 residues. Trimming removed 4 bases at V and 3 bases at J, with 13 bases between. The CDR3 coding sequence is TGTGCCAGCAGCCTCATGCCCAGGGTTGGAAACACCATATATTTT. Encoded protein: CASSLMPRVGNTIYF. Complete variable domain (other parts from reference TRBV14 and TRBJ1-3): EAGVTQFPSHSVIEKGQTVTLRCDPISGHDNLYWYRRVMGKEIKFLLHFVKESKQDESGMPNNRFLAERTGGTYSTLKVQPAELEDSGVYFCASSLMPRVGNTIYFGEGSWLTVV.